This T cell receptor beta chain was documented in a study of blood T cell repertoires in COVID-19. Per the authors' pipeline: Reference gene primer amplification gave nucleated cell count estimates. Profiling relied on immunoSEQ multiplex PCR, and the TCRdb table lists in-frame clones only, not all of them. V and J calls and clone size are as listed in that table; D and trimming were resolved from the DNA. The sample lists some 140,000 clones; just under 85% were seen once. Germline trimming cut 3 bases from V and 11 bases from J; bases unmatched to any gene: 8. The germline gives CDR1 SQVTM, CDR2 ANQGSEA. The CDR3 is 12 residues long.

This clonotype was obtained from a woman aged 60 to 75 with acute or convalescent COVID-19. Sequencing input: peripheral blood. J is TRBJ2-5 and V is TRBV29-1, with 8 positions matching TRBD1. The CDR3 protein is CSVEGTGFTQYF. The DNA of the CDR3 is TGCAGCGTTGAGGGGACAGGTTTTACTCAGTACTTC. Full variable domain (outside the CDR3, taken from reference TRBV29-1 and TRBJ2-5): SAVISQKPSRDICQRGTSLTIQCQVDSQVTMMFWYRQQPGQSLTLIATANQGSEATYESGFVIDKFPISRPNLTFSTLTVSNMSPEDSSIYLCSVEGTGFTQYFGPGTRLLVL.